This TCR beta chain was identified in a study of T cells in Graves' hyperthyroidism and ophthalmopathy. About the research overall: Peripheral blood was secured at the point of initial diagnosis, before any treatment.

Criteria for exclusion of patients were uncontrolled infection, other autoimmune disease, pregnancy or lactation. Amplified TCR beta CDR3 regions derived from RNA transcripts. An initial round of RT-PCR targeting the TCR CDR3 relied on the HTBI primer set. TCRdb analysed the multiplex PCR reads with MiXCR anew, one entry per CDR3 protein. The profile shows under 350,000 distinct CDR3 sequences, more than 10% of them singletons. This clonotype was counted many times. Germline V gene data show CDR1 as LGHNA and CDR2 as YSLEER. The trim removed 0 bases at V and 6 bases at J, leaving 8 bases unmatched. This CDR3 has 15 residues.

This TCR derives from a young woman with Graves' hyperthyroidism that later progressed to Graves' ophthalmopathy. The V and J genes are TRBV4-3 and TRBJ2-7; 7 bases are shared with TRBD2. Material for sequencing was blood. The CDR3 sequence: CASSQDRGVLLEQYF. CDR3 nucleotide sequence: TGCGCCAGCAGCCAAGATCGGGGGGTTCTCCTCGAGCAGTACTTC.